Below are 18 T cell receptor beta chains sequenced from a single sample in a study of vaccination and CD4 T cells after COVID-19 (dated by TCRdb to between 2021 and 2024). According to the study, the label for this sample's treatment or condition signals: roughly nine-day PBMC culture with coronavirus spike peptide pools or control peptides (ViraFEST assay). No cognate antigen is known for these TCRs. Library creation used PCR. For sequencing, an Illumina iSeq 100 was employed. TCR sequencing of DNA from cultured CD4+ T cells used the Oncomine TCR Beta short-read assay at the Johns Hopkins FTIC core. TCRdb applied fastp at Q25 and MiXCR to the public reads, then kept only in-frame beta chains. Every entry covers one CDR3 protein and lists the most common genes and DNA from its rows. Present in this sample are about 14,000 distinct CDR3 sequences, almost 40% of which were seen just once. The ten largest clones represent about 9.4% of the sample.

Sequencing was done on a sample of CD4+ T cells from blood, cultured in vitro. These receptor sequences come from a human donor who had recovered from COVID-19.

V gene TRBV19 combines with J gene TRBJ2-2, with D possibly matching TRBD2 (5 bases). Deletions cut 2 bases from V and 2 bases from J, with 9 bases between. In germline, CDR1 is LNHDA, CDR2 SQIVND (reference sequence). The CDR3 covers 15 residues. The CDR3 DNA reads as TGTGCCAGTAGTATACAAGCGGCAAACACCGGGGAGCTGTTTTTT. Translated, it gives CASSIQAANTGELFF.

V is TRBV5-4 and J is TRBJ2-3, with 9 bases lining up with TRBD2. This CDR3 contains 17 residues. With V trimmed by 4 bases and J by 2 bases, 11 bases remained unmatched. Looked up from germline, CDR1 is SGHNT and CDR2 is YYREEE (reference sequence). As DNA, the CDR3 is TGTGCCAGCAGCGGGGGTAGCGGGAGAGCGATCACAGATACGCAGTATTTT. As protein: CASSGGSGRAITDTQYF. Full variable domain (missing parts from reference TRBV5-4 and TRBJ2-3): ETGVTQSPTHLIKTRGQQVTLRCSSQSGHNTVSWYQQALGQGPQFIFQYYREEENGRGNFPPRFSGLQFPNYSSELNVNALELDDSALYLCASSGGSGRAITDTQYFGPGTRLTVL.

This clonotype is categorized as medium-sized. The J gene is TRBJ1-5, the V gene TRBV20-1; 10 nucleotides line up with TRBD1. V was pared by 5 bases and J by 6 bases, with 7 bases of the junction left unmatched. The CDR3 spans 14 residues. Germline V gene data show CDR1 as DFQATT and CDR2 as SNEGSKA (reference sequence). The CDR3 DNA sequence: TGCAGTGCTGAGGACAGGGGGTTTGGTCAGCCCCAGCATTTT. It translates to CSAEDRGFGQPQHF.

This rearrangement joins TRBV20-1 to TRBJ2-5, with D perhaps TRBD2 (5 bases). CDR1 and CDR2 (germline): DFQATT, SNEGSKA (reference sequence). Trimming pared 0 bases from V and 5 bases from J, leaving 10 bases between. The CDR3 has 13 residues. Written as DNA, the CDR3 is TGCAGTGCTAGAGATCGGGGTTTGGAGACCCAGTACTTC. Its translation: CSARDRGLETQYF.

This clonotype was observed a few times. The chain has TRBV20-1 and TRBJ1-5; tentative D call: TRBD1 (6 bases). V lost 3 bases and J lost 4, with 7 bases in between. CDR3 size: 12 residues. Germline V gene lookup returns CDR1 DFQATT and CDR2 SNEGSKA (reference sequence). CDR3 sequence: CSASQGNQPQHF. CDR3 nucleotides: TGCAGTGCTAGTCAGGGGAATCAGCCCCAGCATTTT.

The chain is built from TRBV6-1 and TRBJ2-5; 10 bases line up with TRBD2. Germline CDR1 MNHNS, CDR2 SASEGT. With V trimmed by 8 bases and J by 5 bases, 17 bases remained unmatched. The CDR3 consists of 17 residues. CDR3 DNA sequence: TGTGCCAGCTCGGGCAGGGCATTAGCGGGAGGAAGTGAGACCCAGTACTTC. As protein: CASSGRALAGGSETQYF.

Only a few counts were recorded for this clonotype. The chain uses TRBV18 and TRBJ2-7; no clear D gene. Trimming left V 0 bases short and J 6 bases short, with 9 bases between. The CDR3 runs to 13 residues. Germline V gene sequence: CDR1 KGHSH, CDR2 LQKENI. CDR3 sequence: CASSPPIAIEQYF. The DNA for the CDR3 is TGTGCCAGCTCACCACCGATAGCCATCGAGCAGTACTTC.

This clonotype has more than one count but fewer than ten. The CDR3 sequence: CASSFGLAGVAETQYF. In DNA form, the CDR3 reads TGTGCCAGCAGCTTTGGACTAGCGGGAGTGGCGGAGACCCAGTACTTC. The J gene is TRBJ2-5, the V gene TRBV7-8, with TRBD2 matching 13 bases. This CDR3 spans 16 amino acids. CDR1 and CDR2 (germline): SGHVS, FQNEAQ. After removal of 3 bases from V and 5 bases from J, the junction contained 6 bases not matched to a gene.

The chain couples TRBV27 to TRBJ1-2, with 9 bases that match TRBD1. Germline values: CDR1 MNHEY, CDR2 SMNVEV (reference sequence). V lost 5 bases to trimming and J lost 7 bases; unmatched junction nucleotides: 11. This CDR3 contains 15 residues. CDR3 sequence (DNA): TGTGCCAGCAGTGTACTACAGGGGGCGCGGGGTGGCTACACCTTC. It yields the protein CASSVLQGARGGYTF.

The rearrangement joins TRBV9 to TRBJ1-1; D unresolved. Trimming left V 0 bases short and J 0 bases short, with 6 bases between. This CDR3 is built from 14 residues. Germline V gene lookup returns CDR1 SGDLS and CDR2 YYNGEE. The CDR3 DNA reads TGTGCCAGCAGCGTAGGACCGCTGAACACTGAAGCTTTCTTT. Translated, it gives CASSVGPLNTEAFF.

The chain recombines TRBV28 with TRBJ1-5; D uncertain. In germline, CDR1 is MDHEN, CDR2 SYDVKM. Trimming took 3 bases from V and 6 from J, leaving 6 bases between them. The CDR3 has 12 residues. CDR3 sequence: CASSFYGQPQHF. In DNA, the CDR3 is TGTGCCAGCAGTTTTTACGGTCAGCCCCAGCATTTT.

This clonotype showed up just a few times. The chain uses TRBV7-9 and TRBJ1-1, with D perhaps matching TRBD1 (5 bases). Germline V gene lookup returns CDR1 SEHNR and CDR2 FQNEAQ (reference sequence). The CDR3 is 14 residues long. V was clipped by 4 bases and J by 1 base, with 10 bases between them. CDR3 region: CASSSTGTNTEAFF. The DNA of the CDR3 is TGTGCCAGCAGCTCCACAGGTACGAACACTGAAGCTTTCTTT.

This sequence joins TRBV28 and TRBJ1-2; D gene ambiguous. Germline V CDR1 and CDR2: MDHEN, SYDVKM. The germline V and J ends were trimmed by 7 bases and 4 bases, with 19 bases remaining between them. The CDR3 contains 15 residues. The CDR3 DNA follows: TGTGCCAGCAATCAGGTCCGGCGGGCCGCCTATGGCTACACCTTC. Its translation is CASNQVRRAAYGYTF.

The chain combines TRBV7-2 with TRBJ2-7; D is possibly TRBD2 (6 bases). V dropped 5 bases and J dropped 0 bases, with 17 bases sitting between them. The CDR3 totals 16 residues. CDR1 and CDR2 (germline): SGHTA, FQGNSA. The CDR3: CASSQRPSANSYEQYF. Here the CDR3 DNA reads TGTGCCAGCAGCCAAAGGCCTAGCGCTAACTCCTACGAGCAGTACTTC. Drawing the rest from reference TRBV7-2 and TRBJ2-7, the complete variable domain is GAGVSQSPSNKVTEKGKDVELRCDPISGHTALYWYRQSLGQGLEFLIYFQGNSAPDKSGLPSDRFSAERTGGSVSTLTIQRTQQEDSAVYLCASSQRPSANSYEQYFGPGTRLTVT.

The gene calls are TRBV14 and TRBJ2-5, with D perhaps matching TRBD1 (5 bases). The CDR3 runs to 15 residues. With 0 bases removed from V and 1 base from J, the gap between germline ends came to 9 bases. Germline values: CDR1 SGHDN, CDR2 FVKESK. CDR3 amino acids: CASSQDRDSQETQYF. The CDR3 bases are TGTGCCAGCAGCCAAGATCGTGACAGCCAAGAGACCCAGTACTTC.

In this sample, this clonotype turned up a few times. This chain links TRBV20-1 with TRBJ2-3, with D possibly being TRBD2 (6 bases). The V gene's germline CDR1 is DFQATT and CDR2 SNEGSKA (reference sequence). This CDR3 comprises 13 residues. V was shortened by 1 base and J by 1 base, with 6 bases between the two germline ends. The DNA for the CDR3 is TGCAGTGCTAGAGTAGCGGGCACAGATACGCAGTATTTT. It yields the protein CSARVAGTDTQYF.

The chain employs TRBV6-2 or TRBV6-3 and TRBJ2-1; 7 nucleotides line up with TRBD1. Germline-derived CDR1 and CDR2 are MNHEY and SVGEGT. This CDR3 comprises 13 residues. With V trimmed by 6 bases and J by 2 bases, 1 base remained unmatched. The chain's CDR3 is CASRGQTYNEQFF. CDR3 coding DNA: TGTGCCAGCAGGGGACAGACCTACAATGAGCAGTTCTTC.

The gene calls are TRBV3-1 and TRBJ1-1; D unresolved. Germline V CDR1 and CDR2: LGHDT, YNNKEL (reference sequence). V dropped 3 bases and J dropped 7 bases, with 15 bases sitting between them. The length of the CDR3 is 14 residues. In nucleotides, the CDR3 is TGTGCCAGCAGCCAGGAAACTAGGAAAGATGAAGCTTTCTTT. This gives the protein CASSQETRKDEAFF.